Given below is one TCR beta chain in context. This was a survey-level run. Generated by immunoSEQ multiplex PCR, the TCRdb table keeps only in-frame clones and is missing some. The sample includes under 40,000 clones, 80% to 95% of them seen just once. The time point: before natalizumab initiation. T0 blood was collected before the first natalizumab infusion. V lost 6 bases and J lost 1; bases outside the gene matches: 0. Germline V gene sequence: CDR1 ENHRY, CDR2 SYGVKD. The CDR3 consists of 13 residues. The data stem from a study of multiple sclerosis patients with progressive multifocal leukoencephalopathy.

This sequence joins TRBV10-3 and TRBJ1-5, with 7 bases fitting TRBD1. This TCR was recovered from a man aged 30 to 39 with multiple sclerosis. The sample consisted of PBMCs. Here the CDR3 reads CAIRTGSNQPQHF. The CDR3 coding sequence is TGTGCCATCAGGACAGGGAGCAATCAGCCCCAGCATTTT.